Below, 11 T cell receptor beta chains from the same sample are listed, as sequenced in a study of blood T cell repertoires in COVID-19. The assay was immunoSEQ multiplex PCR, and TCRdb's table has in-frame clones only and misses some. The sample contains about 250,000 clones, over 70% of which appear only once. Sequencing was performed on peripheral blood. These receptors came from a woman older than 75 with acute or convalescent COVID-19.

V and J are TRBV3-1 (or the pseudogene TRBV3-2) and TRBJ1-3, with D unresolved. This CDR3 has 17 residues. V lost 1 base, J lost 4 bases, and 17 bases lay in between. Per the germline V gene, CDR1 is LGHDT and CDR2 is YNNKEL (reference sequence). The CDR3 region is CASSQGTGLTPGNTIYF. Here the CDR3 DNA reads TGTGCCAGCAGCCAAGGAACCGGACTAACCCCCGGAAACACCATATATTTT.

The V and J genes are TRBV5-4 and TRBJ1-2; the match to TRBD1 covers 8 bases. J lost 3 bases, V lost 4 bases, and 5 bases had no gene match. The CDR3 length is 14 residues. Germline CDR1 SGHNT, CDR2 YYREEE (reference sequence). The DNA for the CDR3 is TGTGCCAGCAGCCGACAGGGGTTGGACTATGGCTACACCTTC. This sequence encodes CASSRQGLDYGYTF.

The chain couples TRBV25-1 to TRBJ2-1; possibly TRBD1 for D (5 bases). This CDR3 is 12 amino acids long. Germline assignment: CDR1 MGHDK and CDR2 SYGVNS. With 0 bases removed from V and 15 bases from J, the gap between germline ends came to 12 bases. The CDR3 coding sequence is TGTGCCAGCAGTGAATACCCAAGGGGCCTGTTCTTC. Protein: CASSEYPRGLFF.

CDR3 region: CSASYSNQPQHF. DNA for the CDR3: TGCAGCGCCTCGTATAGCAATCAGCCCCAGCATTTT. This rearrangement joins TRBV29-1 to TRBJ1-5; D is ambiguous. This CDR3 has 12 residues. Trimming took 7 bases from V and 0 from J, leaving 7 bases between them. Germline V gives CDR1 SQVTM, CDR2 ANQGSEA.

This clone was seen a single time. The chain combines TRBV5-1 with TRBJ2-1; perhaps TRBD2 as D (5 bases). V lost 6 bases, J lost 0 bases, and 10 bases lay in between. The germline gives CDR1 SGHRS, CDR2 YFSETQ. This CDR3 contains 14 residues. In nucleotides, the CDR3 is TGCGCCAGCAATGCCGGGGACTCCTACAATGAGCAGTTCTTC. Translated, it gives CASNAGDSYNEQFF.

The rearrangement joins TRBV5-1 to TRBJ2-7; D is perhaps TRBD2 (6 bases). The CDR3 covers 15 residues. V was pared by 1 base and J by 2 bases, with 13 bases between. Germline values: CDR1 SGHRS, CDR2 YFSETQ. CDR3 coding DNA: TGCGCCAGCAGCTTGTCCGAGGGAGGCCCCTACGAGCAGTACTTC. Its protein is CASSLSEGGPYEQYF.

The rearrangement links TRBV7-9 to TRBJ2-3, with D possibly matching TRBD2 (6 bases). Germline V gene sequence: CDR1 SEHNR, CDR2 FQNEAQ (reference sequence). Trimming took off 0 bases at V and 5 bases at J, with 12 bases between the two ends. The CDR3 runs 15 residues. DNA of the CDR3: TGTGCCAGCAGCTTAGCGACCGGGGGTAAAGATACGCAGTATTTT. This gives the protein CASSLATGGKDTQYF.

The V and J genes are TRBV19 and TRBJ1-2; 8 nucleotides agree with TRBD1. The germline gives CDR1 LNHDA, CDR2 SQIVND (reference sequence). This CDR3 spans 13 amino acids. V was clipped by 8 bases and J by 3 bases; unmatched bases: 5. The DNA of the CDR3 is TGTGCCAGTTTTAAACAGGGGGACTATGGCTACACCTTC. This sequence encodes CASFKQGDYGYTF.

V usage is TRBV3-1 (or the pseudogene TRBV3-2) and J usage is TRBJ1-1; D is perhaps TRBD1 (5 bases). There are 15 residues in the CDR3. Germline values: CDR1 LGHDT, CDR2 YNNKEL (reference sequence). The germline V and J ends were trimmed by 1 base and 1 base, with 10 bases remaining between them. CDR3 sequence reads: CASSQVFGGNTEAFF. CDR3 coding DNA: TGTGCCAGCAGCCAAGTATTCGGGGGGAACACTGAAGCTTTCTTT.

Only a few counts were recorded for this clone. The chain joins TRBV5-4 to TRBJ2-7; perhaps TRBD1 as D (6 bases). The CDR3 extends over 12 amino acids. Germline assignment: CDR1 SGHNT and CDR2 YYREEE (reference sequence). Trimming shortened V by 4 bases and J by 4 bases, and 9 bases separated the two germline ends. The CDR3 protein is CASSIRGYEQYF. The CDR3, as DNA: TGTGCCAGCAGCATCAGGGGTTACGAGCAGTACTTC.

Regarding this clone: The sample carries other DNA sequences with the same CDR3. This chain joins TRBV9 and TRBJ2-1; possible D gene TRBD1, 6 bases. The CDR3 has 15 residues. V lost 2 bases, J lost 2 bases, and 11 bases lay in between. The germline V gene encodes CDR1 SGDLS and CDR2 YYNGEE. The CDR3 DNA sequence: TGTGCCAGCAGCGTGGGGGCCGGGACCTACAATGAGCAGTTCTTC. Encoded protein: CASSVGAGTYNEQFF.